The 14 T cell receptor beta chains below all came from one sample that was sequenced in a study of T cells after yellow fever vaccination. TCRdb itself ran the 5' RACE reads through MiXCR, one entry per CDR3 protein. Altogether 600,000 to 750,000 distinct CDR3 sequences are present, around 12% being singletons, with the ten largest covering 14% to 15%. The specimen comprised PBMCs, sampled on the day of the yellow fever booster vaccination. These TCRs come from a man aged 25-45 years who received the YFV17D yellow fever vaccine.

On this clonotype: Possible read error: a much larger clone is one base away. This rearrangement joins TRBV6-5 to TRBJ2-3; 7 nucleotides agree with TRBD2. Germline CDR1 MNHEY, CDR2 SVGAGI. The CDR3 has 15 amino acids. For the CDR3, the DNA is TGTGCCAGCGGTTACCAGTCTAGCGGTTCGGGTACGCAGTATTTT. Translating gives CASGYQSSGSGTQYF.

The CDR3 sequence: CASSLVQRDSEQFF. In DNA, the CDR3 is TGTGCCAGCAGCTTAGTCCAGCGGGACAGTGAGCAGTTCTTC. The genes are TRBV7-9 and TRBJ2-1; tentatively, D is TRBD1 or TRBD2 (7 bases each). Deletions cut 1 base from V and 9 bases from J, with 13 bases between. Germline V gene sequence: CDR1 SEHNR, CDR2 FQNEAQ (reference sequence). The length of the CDR3 is 14 residues.

This clonotype was observed a handful of times. The V call is TRBV20-1, the J call TRBJ2-3; D perhaps matches TRBD2 (6 bases). The germline V and J ends were trimmed by 3 bases and 1 base, with 17 bases remaining between them. The CDR3 runs 16 residues. Germline V lookup: CDR1 DFQATT, CDR2 SNEGSKA (reference sequence). Written as DNA, the CDR3 is TGCAGTGCTAGTTCACTTTGGCGGGGCGGCACAGATACGCAGTATTTT. Translation: CSASSLWRGGTDTQYF.

The gene calls are TRBV15 and TRBJ1-4; TRBD1 is a possible D gene (6 bases). Looked up from germline, CDR1 is LNHNV and CDR2 is YYDKDF (reference sequence). V gave up 5 bases and J gave up 5 bases, with 9 bases separating them. The CDR3 contains 13 residues. For the CDR3, the DNA is TGTGCCACCAGCTACAGGGACAATGAAAAACTGTTTTTT. Protein: CATSYRDNEKLFF.

This clonotype was observed a few times. The chain carries TRBV20-1 and TRBJ2-1; 9 bases match TRBD1. Per the germline V gene, CDR1 is DFQATT and CDR2 is SNEGSKA (reference sequence). V lost 5 bases and J lost 5; bases outside the gene matches: 4. CDR3 length equals 13 residues. The CDR3 region has the DNA TGCAGTGCTCTCCGGGACAGGGACAATGAGCAGTTCTTC. It translates to CSALRDRDNEQFF.

The V gene is TRBV6-6, the J gene TRBJ2-7; a weak D match, TRBD1 (6 bases). Germline CDR1 is MNHNY and CDR2 is SVGAGI (reference sequence). With 10 bases removed from V and 0 bases from J, the gap between germline ends came to 13 bases. The CDR3 sequence is 13 residues long. CDR3 in DNA: TGTGCCACCTTAGGACAGTACTCCTACGAGCAGTACTTC. Translation: CATLGQYSYEQYF.

The chain couples TRBV19 to TRBJ2-1; D is unclear. CDR3 length equals 12 residues. Germline V gives CDR1 LNHDA, CDR2 SQIVND (reference sequence). V lost 2 bases and J 8 bases, leaving 7 bases between the germline ends. The CDR3 sequence: CASSIIFDEQFF. DNA for the CDR3: TGTGCCAGTAGTATAATATTCGATGAGCAGTTCTTC.

This chain joins TRBV20-1 and TRBJ2-1, with D possibly being TRBD2 (7 bases). This CDR3 has 13 residues. Germline CDR1 DFQATT, CDR2 SNEGSKA (reference sequence). V was clipped by 6 bases and J by 4 bases, with 13 bases between them. The CDR3 here is CSAGGGGYNEQFF. CDR3 sequence (DNA): TGCAGTGCAGGGGGGGGAGGGTACAATGAGCAGTTCTTC.

This clonotype was found a few times. The J gene is TRBJ2-2, the V gene TRBV11-1; no firm D call. CDR1 and CDR2 (germline): SGHAT, FQDESV (reference sequence). V was clipped by 0 bases and J by 6 bases, with 8 bases between them. This CDR3 spans 14 amino acids. The CDR3 is CASSLALRAGELFF. The CDR3 nucleotides read TGTGCCAGCAGCTTAGCGCTAAGAGCCGGGGAGCTGTTTTTT. The complete variable domain, with remaining parts taken from reference TRBV11-1 and TRBJ2-2, reads EAEVAQSPRYKITEKSQAVAFWCDPISGHATLYWYRQILGQGPELLVQFQDESVVDDSQLPKDRFSAERLKGVDSTLKIQPAELGDSAMYLCASSLALRAGELFFGEGSRLTVL.

This clonotype was counted a few times. The chain employs TRBV24-1 and TRBJ2-2; D is uncertain. Germline V lookup: CDR1 KGHDR, CDR2 SFDVKD. Trimming took off 3 bases at V and 5 bases at J, with 9 bases between the two ends. This CDR3 spans 14 amino acids. The CDR3 DNA follows: TGTGCCACCAGTGATGATGGGTATACCGGGGAGCTGTTTTTT. Amino acids: CATSDDGYTGELFF.

The chain has TRBV6-5 and TRBJ2-5; D may be TRBD2 (6 bases). CDR3 length equals 12 residues. V was cut by 6 bases and J by 6 bases, with 11 bases left in between. Germline CDR1 reads MNHEY; CDR2 reads SVGAGI. The CDR3 DNA follows: TGTGCCAGCAGAGGAGGGTTTCAGACCCAGTACTTC. Residues: CASRGGFQTQYF.

With regard to this clonotype: A junction end diverges from the germline sequence, so it may reflect a read error. This chain connects TRBV20-1 to TRBJ2-7, with TRBD1 identical over 8 bases. CDR3 length equals 16 residues. CDR1 and CDR2 from the germline V gene are DFQATT and SNEGSKA (reference sequence). In nucleotides, the CDR3 is TGCTGTGCTAGACGTCCTTTGACAGGGGATTCCTACGAGCAGTACTTC. Its protein product is CCARRPLTGDSYEQYF.

In this sample, this clonotype turned up many times. The rearrangement joins TRBV12-3 or TRBV12-4 to TRBJ2-5, with D perhaps matching TRBD1 (6 bases). The CDR3 covers 13 residues. V lost 7 bases and J lost 1, with 10 bases in between. In DNA, the CDR3 is TGTGCCAGCACTCTCAGGGGCCAAGAGACCCAGTACTTC. This gives the protein CASTLRGQETQYF.

V and J are TRBV30 and TRBJ2-5; TRBD2 matches at 10 bases. This CDR3 spans 15 amino acids. The V gene's germline CDR1 is GTSNPN and CDR2 SVGIG (reference sequence). Trimming cost V 1 base and J 4 bases; bases outside gene matches: 6. This CDR3 is CAWSGRLAGGETQYF. The CDR3 region has the DNA TGTGCCTGGAGTGGACGACTAGCGGGTGGAGAGACCCAGTACTTC.